Listed here are 23 T cell receptor beta chains from one sample, sequenced in a study of breast tumors, draining lymph nodes, adjacent tissues. Using its own MiXCR run on the multiplex PCR reads, TCRdb lists one record per CDR3 protein. Of around 170,000 distinct CDR3 sequences listed, 30% to 35% were seen once; the top ten hold roughly 4.3%. Axillary draining lymph nodes of breast cancer patients supplied the node samples. Specimen: axillary lymph node tissue. These receptors came from a female donor with breast cancer. Some clones in this sample may be carry-over from other donors' samples.

On this clonotype itself: A read error may explain this, as a much larger clone is one base away. The V gene is TRBV20-1, the J gene TRBJ2-1; D remains unclear. CDR3 length: 12 amino acids. CDR1 and CDR2 from the germline V gene are DFQATT and SNEGSKA (reference sequence). The CDR3 here is CSANDINNEPFF. The DNA for the CDR3 is TGCAGTGCTAATGATATCAACAATGAGCCGTTCTTC.

The chain uses TRBV7-2 and TRBJ2-3; 13 bases are a match to TRBD2. The V and J ends lost 8 bases and 4 bases, in that order; junction bases with no gene match: 3. This CDR3 has 14 residues. Germline CDR1 reads SGHTA; CDR2 reads FQGNSA. For the CDR3, the DNA is TGTGCCAGCGGTGGACTAGCGGGGGCAGATACGCAGTATTTT. Protein product: CASGGLAGADTQYF.

This clonotype has more than one count but fewer than ten. Possible read error: a much larger clone is one base away. V usage is TRBV7-8 and J usage is TRBJ2-1; TRBD1 agrees at 9 bases. Germline V gives CDR1 SGHVS, CDR2 FQNEAQ. CDR3 length: 15 amino acids. DNA of the CDR3: TGTGCCAGCAGCTACTGGACAGGGGCTTACAATGAGCAGCTCTTC. Its translation: CASSYWTGAYNEQLF.

This chain links TRBV7-3 with TRBJ2-3, with 8 positions matching TRBD1. TRBJ1-1 explains the end of the DNA better; the J call may be wrong. Germline V gene sequence: CDR1 SGHTA, CDR2 FQGTGA. The CDR3 covers 19 residues. CDR3 nucleotides: TGTGCCAGCAGCTTAACAGGGGCAGGGGGCGCTTATAAGGGCACTGAAGCTTTCTTT. This codes for CASSLTGAGGAYKGTEAFF.

This chain links TRBV20-1 with TRBJ1-1; 7 nucleotides line up with TRBD1. Germline CDR1 reads DFQATT; CDR2 reads SNEGSKA (reference sequence). Losses at the gene ends were 5 bases for V and 5 bases for J; bases not matched to a gene: 11. This CDR3 has 14 residues. The CDR3 protein is CSAHRGFIWTEAFF. The CDR3 coding sequence is TGCAGTGCTCACAGGGGTTTTATCTGGACTGAAGCTTTCTTT.

This chain uses TRBV20-1 with TRBJ2-5, with D perhaps given as TRBD1 or TRBD2 (6 bases each). CDR3 size: 16 residues. With 6 bases removed from V and 2 bases from J, the gap between germline ends came to 22 bases. Germline values: CDR1 DFQATT, CDR2 SNEGSKA (reference sequence). The DNA for the CDR3 is TGCAGTGCCAGCAGCCTACGGGGGCACGTACAAGAGACCCAGTACTTC. Protein: CSASSLRGHVQETQYF.

This clonotype came up many times. J is TRBJ1-2 and V is TRBV29-1, with TRBD1 as a possible D gene (5 bases). Germline CDR1 and CDR2: SQVTM and ANQGSEA. V was cut by 6 bases and J by 7 bases, with 15 bases left in between. CDR3 length equals 12 residues. CDR3 DNA sequence: TGCAGCGTCCCGGGACCCTCAATTGGCTACACCTTC. As protein: CSVPGPSIGYTF.

Points on this clonotype: A much larger clone lies a single base off, so this may be a read error. The rearrangement uses TRBV6-4 and TRBJ1-6; 9 nucleotides align to TRBD1. CDR3 size: 14 residues. The germline V gene encodes CDR1 MRHNA and CDR2 SNTAGT. V lost 5 bases to trimming and J lost 11 bases; unmatched junction nucleotides: 7. This CDR3 reads CASSKTGGNPPLHF. The CDR3 DNA is TGTGCCAGCAGTAAGACAGGGGGGAATCCACCCCTCCACTTT.

The gene calls are TRBV3-1 and TRBJ1-4, with no clear D. The length of the CDR3 is 16 residues. Trimming pared 1 base from V and 4 bases from J, leaving 13 bases between. Germline values: CDR1 LGHDT, CDR2 YNNKEL (reference sequence). The CDR3 DNA reads as TGTGCCAGCAGCCAAGTTTTCCGGGAGAGTAATGAAAAACTGTTTTTT. This gives the protein CASSQVFRESNEKLFF.

Comment on this clonotype: Germline is not matched at one junction end, which may reflect a read error. This sequence joins TRBV20-1 and TRBJ2-5, with D perhaps matching TRBD2 (5 bases). This CDR3 comprises 12 residues. Germline V gene lookup returns CDR1 DFQATT and CDR2 SNEGSKA (reference sequence). CDR3 region: CSARDLGETPYF. The CDR3 DNA reads TGCAGTGCTAGAGATCTTGGGGAGACCCCGTACTTC.

This clonotype has ten or more counts. V and J are TRBV5-1 and TRBJ2-7; weak D call: TRBD2 (6 bases). The CDR3 runs 13 residues. Germline lookup yields CDR1 SGHRS and CDR2 YFSETQ. V was trimmed by 6 bases and J by 6 bases, leaving 16 bases between them. The CDR3 reads CASTGDSFREQYF. CDR3 nucleotides: TGCGCCAGCACCGGGGACTCCTTCCGCGAGCAGTACTTC.

This clonotype was counted ten times or more. The V call is TRBV20-1, the J call TRBJ1-2, with 12 bases identical to TRBD1. Germline CDR1 and CDR2: DFQATT and SNEGSKA (reference sequence). The CDR3 is 13 amino acids. The J segment lost 7 bases and the V segment lost 3 bases, leaving 3 bases of the junction unmatched. CDR3 nucleotide sequence: TGCAGTGCTAGGAGGGGACAGGGGGCTGGCTACACCTTC. Protein product: CSARRGQGAGYTF.

There are many counts of this clonotype. V is TRBV9 and J is TRBJ1-4; the D is unclear. Germline lookup yields CDR1 SGDLS and CDR2 YYNGEE. V dropped 0 bases and J dropped 6 bases, with 9 bases sitting between them. The CDR3 is 14 residues long. The CDR3: CASSVDVEDEKLFF. CDR3 sequence (DNA): TGTGCCAGCAGCGTAGATGTTGAGGATGAAAAACTGTTTTTT.

At least ten counts were recorded for this clonotype. The chain couples TRBV30 to TRBJ2-7; D unresolved. The V end lost 5 bases, the J end lost 3 bases, and 8 bases lay between the germline ends. Germline CDR1 and CDR2: GTSNPN and SVGIG (reference sequence). This CDR3 is built from 11 residues. This chain's CDR3 is CAWLRDYEQYF. Written as DNA, the CDR3 is TGTGCCTGGCTAAGGGACTACGAGCAGTACTTC.

Many counts were recorded for this clonotype. The V and J genes are TRBV9 and TRBJ1-2; perhaps TRBD1 as D (6 bases). Germline CDR1 reads SGDLS; CDR2 reads YYNGEE. Trimming pared 1 base from V and 4 bases from J, leaving 14 bases between. CDR3 length: 15 residues. The CDR3 spells CASSVYDRSSYGYTF. CDR3 bases: TGTGCCAGCAGCGTATATGACAGGAGTTCCTATGGCTACACCTTC.

This clonotype has ten or more counts. The rearrangement uses TRBV6-1 and TRBJ2-7, with D uncertain. CDR1 and CDR2 (germline): MNHNS, SASEGT. The V end was cut by 3 bases, the J end by 6 bases, with 15 bases between. The CDR3 totals 14 residues. CDR3 residues: CASSDEVGLGEQYF. CDR3 sequence (DNA): TGTGCCAGCAGTGATGAGGTAGGGCTCGGCGAGCAGTACTTC.

This clonotype was recorded at least ten times. Being one base from a much bigger clone, this may be a read error. The chain is built from TRBV5-8 and TRBJ1-5, with D tentatively TRBD1 (5 bases). V was clipped by 2 bases and J by 1 base, with 13 bases between them. The CDR3 is made up of 16 amino acids. Per the germline V gene, CDR1 is SGHTS and CDR2 is YDEGEE. CDR3 protein: CASSLGGAPSNQPQHF. DNA for the CDR3: TGTGCCAGCAGCTTAGGAGGGGCCCCGAGCAATCAGCCCCAGCATTTT.

The chain has TRBV27 and TRBJ1-1, with a tentative D call TRBD1 (6 bases). The CDR3 runs to 14 residues. The V gene lost 5 bases and the J gene lost 1 base, with 11 bases spanning the gap. Germline V gene lookup returns CDR1 MNHEY and CDR2 SMNVEV (reference sequence). The CDR3 sequence: CASSTTGGNTEAFF. The CDR3 DNA reads TGTGCCAGCAGTACGACAGGAGGGAACACTGAAGCTTTCTTT.

This clonotype was observed once. Lacking the conserved final phenylalanine or tryptophan, this CDR3 likely reflects a read error. No DNA is shown, since the ends of the CDR3 on it are uncertain; the CDR3 is the one TCRdb lists. The chain uses TRBV13 and TRBJ2-5. The CDR3 is 9 residues long, counting both termini. The V gene's germline CDR1 is PRHDT and CDR2 FYEKMQ (reference sequence). This CDR3 is CASSHIRQA.

To note about this clonotype: A read error may produce the germline difference seen at one junction end. J is TRBJ2-1 and V is TRBV11-3, with 8 bases identical to TRBD1. Germline CDR1 reads SGHNT; CDR2 reads YENEEA. The CDR3 totals 13 residues. In nucleotides, the CDR3 is TGTGCCGGCAGCTCCCGGACAGGGACTGGGCAGTTCTTC. The encoded protein is CAGSSRTGTGQFF.

The chain carries TRBV7-9 and TRBJ1-1; the D is unclear. V lost 5 bases, J lost 3 bases, and 22 bases lay in between. The CDR3 sequence is 17 residues long. CDR1 is SEHNR and CDR2 is FQNEAQ in the germline V gene (reference sequence). Here the CDR3 DNA reads TGTGCCAGCAGCCTAAGCCCCACCACGACGTTGGACACTGAAGCTTTCTTT. Protein: CASSLSPTTTLDTEAFF.

Ten or more counts support this clonotype. The chain couples TRBV4-1 to TRBJ2-7, with TRBD2 matching 8 bases. The V and J ends lost 4 bases and 3 bases, in that order; junction bases with no gene match: 11. Germline CDR1 is MGHRA and CDR2 is YSYEKL. CDR3 length equals 16 residues. Written as DNA, the CDR3 is TGCGCCAGCAGCCTTCCGAGGGCGGGAGGTTTCTACGAGCAGTACTTC. This codes for CASSLPRAGGFYEQYF.

This clonotype was observed many times. The chain couples TRBV7-9 to TRBJ1-6; D is ambiguous. The CDR3 spans 14 residues. Per germline, CDR1 SEHNR and CDR2 FQNEAQ (reference sequence). The germline V and J ends were trimmed by 1 base and 10 bases, with 11 bases remaining between them. CDR3 protein: CASSLDSSGSPLHF. DNA of the CDR3: TGTGCCAGCAGCTTAGACAGTTCCGGATCACCCCTCCACTTT.